This T cell receptor (beta chain) was captured by sequencing in a study of cytomegalovirus exposure and HLA in healthy donors. Trimming left V 5 bases short and J 1 base short, with 11 bases between. CDR3 length: 14 residues. The germline CDR1 and CDR2 sequences are SGHAT and FQNNGV. Libraries were prepared by immunoSEQ multiplex PCR; TCRdb keeps only in-frame clonotypes and omits some of them. The sample consists of more than 85,000 clones, 89% of them appearing once. Sample: PBMCs. This TCR came from a woman between 18 and 29 years old in good health and CMV-seronegative. J is TRBJ2-5 and V is TRBV11-2; D is uncertain. DNA of the CDR3: TGTGCCAGCAGCCGCGTCCGGGTCCAAGAGACCCAGTACTTC. Protein: CASSRVRVQETQYF.